One and the same sample provided the 5 T cell receptor beta chains below, sequenced in a study of blood T cells in healthy people across ages. Then a second PCR, running roughly 7 to 11 cycles, was carried out with a sample-barcoded 5' primer and a J-beta primer mix. TCRdb re-called the 5' RACE reads through MiXCR, storing one row per CDR3 protein. The sample lists about 650,000 distinct CDR3 sequences; approximately 31% were seen once. Sequenced input: blood. These receptors originate from an elderly woman in good health.

This clonotype came up a few times. Relative to the germline gene, one junction end is altered; a read error may explain this. The chain has TRBV9 and TRBJ1-6; 7 nucleotides agree with TRBD1. Germline CDR1 reads SGDLS; CDR2 reads YYNGEE. The CDR3 is 13 amino acids. The CDR3 DNA follows: TGTGCCAGCAGCGTTACAGGGGATTCACCCCCCCACTTT. It encodes CASSVTGDSPPHF.

This clonotype showed up many times. The chain couples TRBV20-1 to TRBJ2-5; tentative D call: TRBD1 (5 bases). Germline CDR1 reads DFQATT; CDR2 reads SNEGSKA (reference sequence). The V end was cut by 4 bases, the J end by 2 bases, with 11 bases between. The CDR3 loop spans 13 amino acids. CDR3 loop: CSAMGRAQETQYF. CDR3 sequence (DNA): TGCAGTGCTATGGGCAGGGCACAAGAGACCCAGTACTTC.

This rearrangement joins TRBV11-2 to TRBJ2-3; 8 nucleotides align to TRBD2. CDR1 is SGHAT and CDR2 is FQNNGV in the germline V gene. The V segment lost 4 bases and the J segment 5 bases; nucleotides outside the gene matches: 11. This CDR3 has 16 amino acids. CDR3: CASSSTGGAWVDTQYF. In DNA, the CDR3 is TGTGCCAGCAGCTCCACCGGGGGGGCCTGGGTAGATACGCAGTATTTT.

There are many counts of this clonotype. This chain connects TRBV12-3 or TRBV12-4 to TRBJ2-7; TRBD1 matches 8 bases. V lost 5 bases to trimming and J lost 5 bases; unmatched junction nucleotides: 2. This CDR3 is built from 12 residues. The CDR3 coding sequence is TGTGCCAGCAGTCGACAGGGGAACGAGCAGTACTTC. Translation: CASSRQGNEQYF.

This clonotype showed up many times. This chain joins TRBV28 and TRBJ2-3, with 9 bases fitting TRBD1. CDR1 MDHEN and CDR2 SYDVKM come from the germline V gene. The ends lost 4 bases at V and 2 bases at J; junction bases unmatched: 7. The CDR3 loop spans 16 amino acids. The CDR3 is CASSSPGTGFTDTQYF. DNA for the CDR3: TGTGCCAGCAGTTCCCCCGGGACAGGGTTCACAGATACGCAGTATTTT.